The clone carrying this T cell receptor (beta chain) was found many times. RNA served as the template for amplifying TCR beta CDR3 regions. An initial RT-PCR round employing HTBI primers preceded a second-round multiplex PCR. One entry per CDR3 protein, called by TCRdb with MiXCR from the multiplex PCR reads. The data hold hundreds of thousands of distinct CDR3 sequences, with 20% to 25% observed a single time. The data were obtained in a study of Graves' ophthalmopathy and Graves' hyperthyroidism. CDR1 and CDR2 from the germline V gene are SQVTM and ANQGSEA. V was pared by 7 bases and J by 1 base, with 11 bases between. The CDR3 length is 12 residues. Diagnosis was based on clinical symptoms, serum thyroxine, TRAb, thyroid ultrasound and orbital computed tomography.

What was sequenced was peripheral blood. The chain couples TRBV29-1 to TRBJ2-7, with D possibly TRBD1 on 6 matching bases. The source is a woman younger than 35 with stable Graves' hyperthyroidism. Some clones in this sample may be carry-over from other donors' samples. CDR3 bases: TGCAGCGCCGACAGGTGGTCCTACGAGCAGTACTTC. This gives the protein CSADRWSYEQYF.